This paragraph covers one T cell receptor beta chain sequence. The antigen remains unidentified. This record comes from a study of shared clonotypes between healthy human individuals. At the level of the study: Every donor yielded three CD4 naive, three CD4 memory, two CD8 naive and one CD8 memory plate. The study's findings and limits: For naive CD4 cells, 4% to 6% of clonotypes were shared across a handful of donors.

Those who donated, Caucasian adults without exception, all lived in Nashville, Tennessee. Per germline, CDR1 MGHDK and CDR2 SYGVNS. There are 13 residues in the CDR3. V was clipped by 7 bases and J by 7 bases, with 17 bases between them. An approximately 220 ng quantity of DNA, 30,000 to 35,000 T cell genomes, went into the sorted-subset replicate PCRs. Profiling relied on immunoSEQ multiplex PCR, and the TCRdb table lists in-frame clones only, not all of them. The sample includes roughly 720,000 clones, about 90% of them seen just once. The chain recombines TRBV25-1 with TRBJ2-7; D possibly corresponds to TRBD1 (5 bases). Sequencing used memory CD8+ T cells from PBMCs. Sample subset: CD45RO+ cells pooled with CCR7-negative TemRA cells. The origin of this receptor is a man between 18 and 35 years old in good health. Some clones in this sample may be carry-over from other donors' samples. CDR3 DNA: TGTGCCAGCACGAAGAGCAGGGTGGGGGAGCAGTACTTC. Translation gives CASTKSRVGEQYF.